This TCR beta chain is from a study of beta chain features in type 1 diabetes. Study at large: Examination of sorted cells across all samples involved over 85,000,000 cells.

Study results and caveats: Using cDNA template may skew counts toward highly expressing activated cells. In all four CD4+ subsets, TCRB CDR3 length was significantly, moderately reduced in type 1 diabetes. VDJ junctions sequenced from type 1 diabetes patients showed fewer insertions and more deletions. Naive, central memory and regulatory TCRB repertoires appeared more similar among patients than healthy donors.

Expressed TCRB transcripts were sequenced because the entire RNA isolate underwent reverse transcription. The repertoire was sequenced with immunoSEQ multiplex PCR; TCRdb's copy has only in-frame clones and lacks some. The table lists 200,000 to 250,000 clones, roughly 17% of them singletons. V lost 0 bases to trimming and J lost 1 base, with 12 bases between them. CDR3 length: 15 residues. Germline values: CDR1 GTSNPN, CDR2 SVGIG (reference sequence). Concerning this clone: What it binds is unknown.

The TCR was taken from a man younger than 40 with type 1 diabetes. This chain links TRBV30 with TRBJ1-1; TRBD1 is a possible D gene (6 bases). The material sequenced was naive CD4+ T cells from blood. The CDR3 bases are TGTGCCTGGAGTGTCCCCCAGGACAGGAACACTGAAGCTTTCTTT. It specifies CAWSVPQDRNTEAFF.